The rows below give T cell receptor beta chains drawn from one sample of a study of blood T cell repertoires in COVID-19. Data came from immunoSEQ multiplex PCR; TCRdb stores just in-frame clones and leaves some out. The table shows roughly 200,000 clones, with about 90% occurring only once. Sequenced input: PBMCs or T cells enriched from blood (not recorded which). These receptors all come from a woman aged 25 to 39 who had recovered from COVID-19. CDR3s include the opening cysteine and the closing phenylalanine or tryptophan. A D gene is named only where the DNA matches it firmly. Some rows mark clone size as missing; the rest say once, few, many or name a class of expanded clone.

j_call	clone_size	d_call	v_call	cdr3_aa	cdr3_nt
TRBJ1-5	NA	TRBD1	TRBV2	CASSQFRDSRYSNQPQHF	TGTGCCAGCAGTCAGTTCCGGGACAGCAGATATAGCAATCAGCCCCAGCATTTT
TRBJ1-2	NA	NA	TRBV4-3	CASSHDAGVQGYTF	TGCGCCAGCAGCCACGACGCGGGGGTTCAGGGCTACACCTTC
TRBJ1-2	NA	NA	TRBV5-1	CASSLVDRREGGYTF	TGCGCCAGCAGCTTGGTCGACAGGAGAGAGGGTGGCTACACCTTC
TRBJ2-6	once	TRBD1	TRBV5-1	CASSFQGAGSGANVLTF	TGCGCCAGCAGCTTTCAGGGGGCTGGGTCTGGGGCCAACGTCCTGACTTTC
TRBJ1-2	NA	NA	TRBV11-3	CASSNRDIEDGYTF	TGTGCCAGCAGCAACCGGGACATAGAAGATGGCTACACCTTC
TRBJ2-2	NA	NA	TRBV7-9	CASSFTPNTGELFF	TGTGCCAGCAGCTTTACTCCGAACACCGGGGAGCTGTTTTTT
TRBJ2-7	NA	TRBD1	TRBV27	CASSVRDRGYEQYF	TGTGCCAGCAGTGTCCGGGACAGGGGCTACGAGCAGTACTTC
TRBJ2-1	NA	NA	TRBV4-3	CASSHQGSSYNEQFF	TGCGCCAGCAGCCACCAGGGGAGCTCCTACAATGAGCAGTTCTTC
TRBJ1-5	NA	TRBD1	TRBV5-5	CASSPGTGGTQPQHF	TGTGCCAGCAGCCCCGGGACAGGGGGCACTCAGCCCCAGCATTTT
TRBJ1-6	NA	TRBD1	TRBV5-4	CASNSGTVPEGSPLHF	TGTGCCAGCAATTCTGGGACAGTTCCTGAGGGGTCACCCCTCCACTTT
TRBJ2-3	NA	NA	TRBV9	CASSVGGLTDTQYF	TGTGCCAGCAGCGTAGGGGGCCTGACAGATACGCAGTATTTT
TRBJ2-1	NA	NA	TRBV12-1	CARKQGSDEQFF	TGTGCCAGAAAACAGGGTTCCGATGAGCAGTTCTTC
TRBJ2-1	NA	NA	TRBV6-5	CASSPLAGSYNEQFF	TGTGCCAGCAGTCCCCTGGCGGGAAGCTACAATGAGCAGTTCTTC
TRBJ2-5	NA	NA	TRBV19	CASSPVIQETQYF	TGTGCCAGTAGTCCGGTGATTCAAGAGACCCAGTACTTC
TRBJ1-4	NA	NA	TRBV30	CAWKAGGKLFF	TGTGCCTGGAAGGCGGGGGGAAAACTGTTTTTT
TRBJ2-2	NA	TRBD2	TRBV19	CASKAGGNTGELFF	TGTGCCAGTAAAGCGGGGGGGAACACCGGGGAGCTGTTTTTT
TRBJ2-1	NA	TRBD1	TRBV5-8	CASSKGQGAYNEQFF	TGTGCCAGCAGCAAGGGACAGGGGGCCTACAATGAGCAGTTCTTC
TRBJ1-1	NA	TRBD1	TRBV19	CASSRTDRWEAFF	TGTGCCAGTAGTAGAACGGACAGGTGGGAAGCTTTCTTT
TRBJ2-2	once	TRBD1	TRBV6-6	CASSPGQANTGELFF	TGTGCCAGCAGTCCGGGACAGGCTAACACCGGGGAGCTGTTTTTT
TRBJ1-6	NA	TRBD1	TRBV30	CAWSLGTGANSPLHF	TGTGCCTGGAGTCTTGGGACAGGGGCGAATTCACCCCTCCACTTT
TRBJ1-1	NA	NA	TRBV6-2/TRBV6-3	CASSYHRGQNTEAFF	TGTGCCAGCAGTTACCACCGGGGACAGAACACTGAAGCTTTCTTT
TRBJ2-1	NA	TRBD1	TRBV9	CASSGPNRTGRMDEQFF	TGTGCCAGCAGCGGCCCCAACCGGACAGGGAGAATGGATGAGCAGTTCTTC
TRBJ1-5	NA	TRBD1	TRBV7-8	CASSLRQGNSNQPQHF	TGTGCCAGCAGCTTGCGACAGGGCAATAGCAATCAGCCCCAGCATTTT
TRBJ2-5	NA	NA	TRBV7-3	CASSSYNQETQYF	TGTGCCAGCAGCTCTTACAACCAAGAGACCCAGTACTTC
TRBJ1-1	NA	TRBD1	TRBV7-9	CASTDRGLPMFPEAFF	TGTGCCAGCACCGACAGGGGGCTTCCTATGTTCCCTGAAGCTTTCTTT
TRBJ1-2	NA	TRBD1	TRBV30	CAWSRGQGYGYTF	TGTGCCTGGAGTAGGGGACAGGGCTATGGCTACACCTTC
TRBJ1-5	NA	NA	TRBV4-3	CASSQDGGGDQPQHF	TGCGCCAGCAGCCAAGACGGCGGGGGCGATCAGCCCCAGCATTTT
TRBJ2-2	NA	TRBD2	TRBV30	CAWSMGLAGYTGELFF	TGTGCCTGGAGTATGGGGCTAGCGGGATACACCGGGGAGCTGTTTTTT
TRBJ1-1	NA	NA	TRBV9	CASSVGGVRGGNTEAFF	TGTGCCAGCAGCGTAGGAGGCGTCCGAGGCGGGAACACTGAAGCTTTCTTT
TRBJ1-5	NA	NA	TRBV18	CASSGDNQPQHF	TGTGCCAGCTCAGGAGACAATCAGCCCCAGCATTTT
TRBJ2-7	NA	NA	TRBV18	CASSPTGLLEQYF	TGTGCCAGCTCACCCACAGGGCTCCTCGAGCAGTACTTC
TRBJ1-2	NA	NA	TRBV5-5	CASSLGGEVGYTF	TGTGCCAGCAGCTTGGGGGGCGAGGTTGGCTACACCTTC
TRBJ1-1	NA	NA	TRBV7-2	CASSLEGRGTEAFF	TGTGCCAGCAGCTTAGAGGGCCGGGGCACTGAAGCTTTCTTT
TRBJ2-7	few	TRBD1	TRBV4-1	CASSQVRTGIYEQYF	TGCGCCAGCAGCCAAGTTAGGACAGGCATCTACGAGCAGTACTTC
TRBJ2-5	NA	TRBD2	TRBV6-2/TRBV6-3	CASSTGLGGFGTQYF	TGTGCCAGCAGTACGGGACTAGGGGGGTTTGGGACCCAGTACTTC
TRBJ2-1	NA	TRBD2	TRBV10-1	CASSEHPSGAYNEQFF	TGCGCCAGCAGTGAGCATCCTAGCGGGGCTTACAATGAGCAGTTCTTC
TRBJ2-7	NA	NA	TRBV3-1/TRBV3-2	CASSPTPEPSEQYF	TGTGCCAGCAGCCCGACTCCCGAGCCGAGCGAGCAGTACTTC
TRBJ1-3	NA	NA	TRBV15	CATSRDSVLADSGNTIYF	TGTGCCACCAGCAGAGATTCCGTCCTAGCCGACTCTGGAAACACCATATATTTT
TRBJ1-1	NA	NA	TRBV21-1	CASSPSGSRRNTEAFF	TGTGCCAGCAGCCCGAGCGGGTCCAGACGGAACACTGAAGCTTTCTTT
TRBJ1-2	NA	NA	TRBV6-6	CASSYARVNYGYTF	TGTGCCAGCAGTTACGCCAGGGTCAACTATGGCTACACCTTC
TRBJ2-1	few	TRBD2	TRBV7-2	CASSLDFSGRASEQFF	TGTGCCAGCAGCTTAGACTTTAGCGGGAGGGCGAGTGAGCAGTTCTTC
TRBJ1-2	NA	NA	TRBV2	CASRTDNRFYGYTF	TGTGCCAGCCGGACCGATAACAGGTTCTATGGCTACACCTTC
TRBJ1-1	once	NA	TRBV19	CASSIMPSSNTEAFF	TGTGCCAGTAGTATTATGCCAAGCTCGAACACTGAAGCTTTCTTT
TRBJ1-2	NA	NA	TRBV7-9	CASSLAGDGYGYTF	TGTGCCAGCAGCTTAGCAGGGGATGGCTATGGCTACACCTTC
TRBJ2-1	NA	NA	TRBV27	CASSYYRGSSYNEQFF	TGTGCCAGCAGTTATTACCGAGGAAGCTCCTACAATGAGCAGTTCTTC
TRBJ1-2	NA	TRBD1	TRBV7-2	CASSLGGTGGAGGYTF	TGTGCCAGCAGCTTAGGAGGGACAGGGGGCGCGGGTGGCTACACCTTC
TRBJ2-1	NA	TRBD2	TRBV6-5	CASTPTGGVREQFF	TGTGCCAGCACCCCGACGGGGGGGGTAAGGGAGCAGTTCTTC
TRBJ1-6	few	NA	TRBV11-2	CASSSRGNNSPLHF	TGTGCCAGCAGCAGCAGGGGCAATAATTCACCCCTCCACTTT
TRBJ2-1	NA	TRBD2	TRBV5-6	CASSFKRGGPLAHEQFF	TGTGCCAGCAGCTTTAAGCGGGGGGGCCCCCTTGCTCATGAGCAGTTCTTC
TRBJ2-7	NA	TRBD2	TRBV28	CASSLLTSGSSYEQYF	TGTGCCAGCAGTCTATTGACTAGCGGGAGCTCCTACGAGCAGTACTTC
TRBJ2-5	NA	TRBD1	TRBV6-5	CASSGQGETQYF	TGTGCCAGCAGCGGACAGGGAGAGACCCAGTACTTC
TRBJ1-1	once	NA	TRBV6-5	CASSYSAGAGIEAFF	TGTGCCAGCAGTTACTCTGCAGGGGCGGGCATTGAAGCTTTCTTT
TRBJ1-4	NA	NA	TRBV25-1	CASSEYLTGEKLFF	TGTGCCAGCAGTGAATATCTAACGGGGGAAAAACTGTTTTTT
TRBJ1-1	once	TRBD1	TRBV6-1	CASSEWWTGTEAFF	TGTGCCAGCAGTGAATGGTGGACAGGGACTGAAGCTTTCTTT